These T cell receptor beta chains were read from a single sample in a study of blood T cell repertoires in COVID-19. TCRdb's table, derived via immunoSEQ multiplex PCR, lists solely in-frame clones and lacks some. The data show about 45,000 clones, approximately 87% seen once. Sequenced input: peripheral blood. The receptor source for this set is a human donor in a cohort sampled during active COVID-19. Each CDR3 is given with its conserved first and last residue. The order of the fields is D gene, V gene, J gene, CDR3 DNA, CDR3 protein. D genes are given only for firm matches.

d_call: TRBD1; v_call: TRBV6-6; j_call: TRBJ2-7; cdr3_nt: TGTGCCAGCAGTTACTCGATGGGGACAGCCGGCTACGAGCAGTACTTC; cdr3_aa: CASSYSMGTAGYEQYF
d_call: TRBD1; v_call: TRBV6-5; j_call: TRBJ2-7; cdr3_nt: TGTGCCAGCAGCCGAGGACAGGGGTCGCGCGAGCAGTACTTC; cdr3_aa: CASSRGQGSREQYF
d_call: -; v_call: TRBV6-5; j_call: TRBJ2-6; cdr3_nt: TGTGCCACCGACACCTCTGGGGCCAACGTCCTGACTTTC; cdr3_aa: CATDTSGANVLTF
d_call: TRBD2; v_call: TRBV27; j_call: TRBJ2-2; cdr3_nt: TGTGCCAGCAGGCCGGGACTAGCGGGGGGGCCTTACACCGGGGAGCTGTTTTTT; cdr3_aa: CASRPGLAGGPYTGELFF
d_call: TRBD1; v_call: TRBV7-2; j_call: TRBJ2-7; cdr3_nt: TGTGCCAGCAGCCCAACTCGGACAGGGGGTGACTACGAGCAGTACTTC; cdr3_aa: CASSPTRTGGDYEQYF
d_call: -; v_call: TRBV20-1; j_call: TRBJ2-7; cdr3_nt: TGCAGTGCTCAGGTAGGGGACGAGCAGTACTTC; cdr3_aa: CSAQVGDEQYF
d_call: -; v_call: TRBV7-3; j_call: TRBJ1-2; cdr3_nt: TGTGCCAGCAGCCCTTCCGTGGGGGCGGGCTACACCTTC; cdr3_aa: CASSPSVGAGYTF
d_call: TRBD1; v_call: TRBV5-1; j_call: TRBJ1-1; cdr3_nt: TGCGCCAGCAGCTTACAGGGGGCGCATACTGAAGCTTTCTTT; cdr3_aa: CASSLQGAHTEAFF
d_call: -; v_call: TRBV18; j_call: TRBJ2-1; cdr3_nt: TGTGCCAGCTCACCAAGACAGGAAACCTACAATGAGCAGTTCTTC; cdr3_aa: CASSPRQETYNEQFF
d_call: TRBD1; v_call: TRBV18; j_call: TRBJ1-4; cdr3_nt: TGTGCCAGCTCACCTACAGGACAGGGCGCTAATGAAAAACTGTTTTTT; cdr3_aa: CASSPTGQGANEKLFF
d_call: TRBD2; v_call: TRBV11-3; j_call: TRBJ2-3; cdr3_nt: TGTGCCAGCAGTAGGGACTACCAAACTAGCACAGATACGCAGTATTTT; cdr3_aa: CASSRDYQTSTDTQYF